The next 27 T cell receptor beta chains were all read from a single sample in a study of shared clonotypes between healthy human individuals. TCRdb's table, derived via immunoSEQ multiplex PCR, lists solely in-frame clones and lacks some. The sample lists around 2.1 million clones, under 95% seen once, with roughly 1.7% in the top ten. Naive CD8 cells, CD45RO-negative and positively selected for CCR7, excluded terminally differentiated effector memory CD45RA+ cells. The sequenced sample consisted of naive CD8+ T cells from PBMCs. The receptor source for this set is a man younger than 30 in good health. Some clones in this sample may be carry-over from other donors' samples.

The chain carries TRBV18 and TRBJ1-1; D is possibly TRBD1 (6 bases). Germline V gene sequence: CDR1 KGHSH, CDR2 LQKENI. This CDR3 contains 16 residues. Trimming pared 4 bases from V and 3 bases from J, leaving 18 bases between. The chain's CDR3 is CASSLGGGRGDTEAFF. CDR3 coding DNA: TGTGCCAGCTCACTCGGAGGGGGTAGAGGGGACACTGAAGCTTTCTTT.

The chain carries TRBV28 and TRBJ2-1; possibly TRBD1 or TRBD2 for D (6 bases each). The CDR3 extends over 14 amino acids. Germline CDR1 reads MDHEN; CDR2 reads SYDVKM. V dropped 4 bases and J dropped 10 bases, with 17 bases sitting between them. CDR3 bases: TGTGCCAGCAGTTCTGACTTAGGGGGGTCCGAGCAGTTCTTC. Translation: CASSSDLGGSEQFF.

The rearrangement joins TRBV5-8 to TRBJ2-1; no clear D. Germline V gene lookup returns CDR1 SGHTS and CDR2 YDEGEE. The CDR3 is made up of 15 amino acids. Trimming removed 4 bases at V and 0 bases at J, with 11 bases between. Here the CDR3 reads CASSPGLLSYNEQFF. The CDR3 coding sequence is TGTGCCAGCAGCCCGGGTCTTCTCTCCTACAATGAGCAGTTCTTC.

This rearrangement joins TRBV5-1 to TRBJ2-7; D gene uncertain. CDR3 length: 13 amino acids. V dropped 5 bases and J dropped 6 bases, with 15 bases sitting between them. The germline CDR1 and CDR2 sequences are SGHRS and YFSETQ. The chain's CDR3 is CASREVGSGEQYF. CDR3 DNA sequence: TGCGCCAGCAGAGAGGTGGGTAGTGGCGAGCAGTACTTC.

The CDR3 DNA reads TGTGCCAGCAGCTACCAATGGACCGGAGGCGACACAGATACGCAGTATTTT. Its protein is CASSYQWTGGDTDTQYF. The chain carries TRBV28 and TRBJ2-3; D is perhaps TRBD2 (5 bases). This CDR3 comprises 17 residues. With 6 bases removed from V and 2 bases from J, the gap between germline ends came to 21 bases. Germline CDR1 and CDR2: MDHEN and SYDVKM.

The chain is built from TRBV28 and TRBJ1-1; D gene ambiguous. The CDR3 contains 15 residues. The germline V gene encodes CDR1 MDHEN and CDR2 SYDVKM. V gave up 0 bases and J gave up 2 bases, with 10 bases separating them. CDR3 residues: CASSLWTLPNTEAFF. CDR3 DNA: TGTGCCAGCAGTTTATGGACACTCCCTAACACTGAAGCTTTCTTT. The full variable domain, its missing parts supplied by reference TRBV28 and TRBJ1-1, is DVKVTQSSRYLVKRTGEKVFLECVQDMDHENMFWYRQDPGLGLRLIYFSYDVKMKEKGDIPEGYSVSREKKERFSLILESASTNQTSMYLCASSLWTLPNTEAFFGQGTRLTVV.

This chain uses TRBV7-8 with TRBJ1-1; no firm D call. The CDR3 is made up of 15 amino acids. The V gene lost 0 bases and the J gene lost 3 bases, with 11 bases spanning the gap. Germline V gene lookup returns CDR1 SGHVS and CDR2 FQNEAQ. The CDR3 loop is CASSLAGPPYTEAFF. In DNA, the CDR3 is TGTGCCAGCAGCTTAGCAGGGCCCCCGTACACTGAAGCTTTCTTT.

The chain joins TRBV11-2 to TRBJ2-7; 11 bases map to TRBD1. The CDR3 is made up of 13 amino acids. The junction had 1 base not matched to a gene; V was cut back by 4 bases and J by 5 bases. Germline assignment: CDR1 SGHAT and CDR2 FQNNGV. For the CDR3, the DNA is TGTGCCAGCAGCTCGGACAGGGGGCACGAGCAGTACTTC. Its translation: CASSSDRGHEQYF.

This chain uses TRBV28 with TRBJ2-3; TRBD1 matches 7 bases. The germline gives CDR1 MDHEN, CDR2 SYDVKM. This CDR3 has 13 residues. The V segment lost 5 bases and the J segment 7 bases; nucleotides outside the gene matches: 6. This CDR3 reads CASSLEQGNTQYF. The CDR3 DNA is TGTGCCAGCAGTCTGGAACAGGGGAATACGCAGTATTTT.

V usage is TRBV30 and J usage is TRBJ1-2; D gene unclear. The germline CDR1 and CDR2 sequences are GTSNPN and SVGIG (reference sequence). The V end lost 3 bases, the J end lost 4 bases, and 12 bases lay between the germline ends. The CDR3 has 13 amino acids. The CDR3 DNA sequence: TGTGCCTGGAGATGTGAGTCCTGCTATGGCTACACCTTC. It codes for CAWRCESCYGYTF. Complete variable domain (other parts from reference TRBV30 and TRBJ1-2): SQTIHQWPATLVQPVGSPLSLECTVEGTSNPNLYWYRQAAGRGLQLLFYSVGIGQISSEVPQNLSASRPQDRQFILSSKKLLLSDSGFYLCAWRCESCYGYTFGSGTRLTVV.

J is TRBJ2-5 and V is TRBV5-1; 11 bases are a match to TRBD1. The CDR3 sequence is 16 residues long. CDR1 is SGHRS, CDR2 YFSETQ, per germline. With V trimmed by 4 bases and J by 5 bases, 10 bases remained unmatched. The DNA for the CDR3 is TGCGCCAGCAGCATAACCCGGACAGGGGGCTTGGAGACCCAGTACTTC. It is translated as CASSITRTGGLETQYF.

This chain joins TRBV11-2 and TRBJ1-6, with unresolved D. The CDR3 length is 13 residues. Germline loops: CDR1 SGHAT, CDR2 FQNNGV. Trimming stripped 4 bases from V and 8 bases from J, with 9 bases between. DNA of the CDR3: TGTGCCAGCAGCTCCATTTTGTATTCACCCCTCCACTTT. As protein: CASSSILYSPLHF.

DNA for the CDR3: TGTGCCAGTAGTATCAGCGGGAGTCCCAGCTACAATGAGCAGTTCTTC. It codes for CASSISGSPSYNEQFF. This chain joins TRBV19 and TRBJ2-1, with 8 nucleotides matching TRBD2. CDR1 is LNHDA, CDR2 SQIVND, per germline (reference sequence). Trimming removed 3 bases from V and 3 bases from J; junction bases left unmatched: 7. The CDR3 contains 16 residues.

This chain connects TRBV2 to TRBJ2-1, with 9 bases fitting TRBD1. Trimming cost V 1 base and J 4 bases; bases outside gene matches: 2. The CDR3 is 15 amino acids. CDR1 and CDR2 from the germline V gene are SNHLY and FYNNEI. Here the CDR3 DNA reads TGTGCCAGCAGTGAAGGGACAGGGGCGTACAATGAGCAGTTCTTC. Translating it yields CASSEGTGAYNEQFF.

This chain links TRBV27 with TRBJ2-1, with D possibly matching TRBD1 (6 bases). V was pared by 7 bases and J by 3 bases, with 19 bases between. Germline CDR1 is MNHEY and CDR2 is SMNVEV (reference sequence). The CDR3 is 16 amino acids. In nucleotides, the CDR3 is TGTGCCAGCACTACAGGGAGAGGGGGTAACTACAATGAGCAGTTCTTC. Translating gives CASTTGRGGNYNEQFF.

The gene calls are TRBV6-1 and TRBJ2-7, with 11 bases that match TRBD2. The junction had 4 bases not matched to a gene; V was cut back by 6 bases and J by 3 bases. The V gene's germline CDR1 is MNHNS and CDR2 SASEGT. CDR3 length: 14 residues. The CDR3 region has the DNA TGTGCCAGCAGGCCCGGGACTAGCGGCTACGAGCAGTACTTC. Protein sequence: CASRPGTSGYEQYF.

CDR3 loop: CASSLRDATNAFF. The CDR3 nucleotides are TGTGCCAGCAGCCTTAGGGACGCAACAAACGCTTTCTTT. J is TRBJ1-1 and V is TRBV27; TRBD1 might be the D (5 bases). This CDR3 spans 13 amino acids. V was shortened by 6 bases and J by 11 bases, with 19 bases between the two germline ends. CDR1 MNHEY and CDR2 SMNVEV come from the germline V gene (reference sequence).

The chain joins TRBV4-3 to TRBJ2-3; possibly TRBD1 for D (5 bases). V was pared by 4 bases and J by 0 bases, with 14 bases between. Germline-derived CDR1 and CDR2 are LGHNA and YSLEER. This CDR3 has 16 amino acids. The chain's CDR3 is CASSPLGPPSTDTQYF. For the CDR3, the DNA is TGCGCCAGCAGCCCCCTGGGGCCACCTAGCACAGATACGCAGTATTTT.

This sequence joins TRBV7-6 and TRBJ2-7, with D unresolved. Germline CDR1 is SGHVS and CDR2 is FNYEAQ. With 1 base removed from V and 0 bases from J, the gap between germline ends came to 16 bases. The CDR3 is 17 amino acids. The CDR3 DNA sequence: TGTGCCAGCAGCTTAGGTACGGGTATCGAGAGCTCCTACGAGCAGTACTTC. As protein: CASSLGTGIESSYEQYF.

This sequence joins TRBV29-1 and TRBJ1-1; D is possibly TRBD1 (6 bases). The CDR3 runs to 13 residues. CDR1 and CDR2 from the germline V gene are SQVTM and ANQGSEA. V dropped 1 base and J dropped 1 base, with 7 bases sitting between them. The CDR3 DNA is TGCAGCGTTGAAGGGGGGCAGAACACTGAAGCTTTCTTT. This gives the protein CSVEGGQNTEAFF.

In nucleotides, the CDR3 is TGTGCCAGCAGACTAGCGGTCACCACAGATACGCAGTATTTT. Translated, it gives CASRLAVTTDTQYF. The gene calls are TRBV27 and TRBJ2-3, with TRBD2 identical over 8 bases. Losses at the gene ends were 6 bases for V and 2 bases for J; bases not matched to a gene: 4. CDR1 and CDR2 from the germline V gene are MNHEY and SMNVEV (reference sequence). This CDR3 spans 14 amino acids.

V and J are TRBV9 and TRBJ2-3; 7 bases fit TRBD1. Germline CDR1 is SGDLS and CDR2 is YYNGEE. CDR3 length: 16 amino acids. Trimming cost V 4 bases and J 4 bases; bases outside gene matches: 12. Here the CDR3 reads CASSIRLQGSPDTQYF. The CDR3 DNA reads as TGTGCCAGCAGCATCCGTCTACAGGGGAGTCCAGATACGCAGTATTTT.

J is TRBJ2-5 and V is TRBV9; D unresolved. This CDR3 contains 15 residues. Germline CDR1 is SGDLS and CDR2 is YYNGEE. V lost 0 bases to trimming and J lost 4 bases, with 13 bases between them. CDR3 sequence (DNA): TGTGCCAGCAGCGTAGAGGTCTACGGCCGAGAGACCCAGTACTTC. It yields the protein CASSVEVYGRETQYF.

J is TRBJ2-7 and V is TRBV28, with D tentatively TRBD1 (5 bases). The CDR3 runs 15 residues. Trimming pared 3 bases from V and 4 bases from J, leaving 16 bases between. CDR1 MDHEN and CDR2 SYDVKM come from the germline V gene. The CDR3 DNA reads as TGTGCCAGCAGTTTTTCGAGGACAAGCCGTTACGAGCAGTACTTC. Translating gives CASSFSRTSRYEQYF.

The J gene is TRBJ1-2, the V gene TRBV7-9; no definite D call. With 0 bases removed from V and 5 bases from J, the gap between germline ends came to 10 bases. CDR3 length: 14 amino acids. Germline lookup yields CDR1 SEHNR and CDR2 FQNEAQ (reference sequence). Here the CDR3 reads CASSLAPEIYGYTF. For the CDR3, the DNA is TGTGCCAGCAGCTTAGCTCCCGAGATTTATGGCTACACCTTC.

The chain recombines TRBV9 with TRBJ1-2; the D gene is possibly TRBD1 (5 bases). The germline CDR1 and CDR2 sequences are SGDLS and YYNGEE. V shed 2 bases and J shed 3 bases, with 11 bases lying between them. This CDR3 region has 14 residues. CDR3 bases: TGTGCCAGCAGCGTCCAGGGAGAGGACTATGGCTACACCTTC. It specifies CASSVQGEDYGYTF.

A word on this clone: Other DNA variants within this sample encode the same CDR3. The V and J genes are TRBV5-1 and TRBJ1-2; weak D call: TRBD1 (6 bases). This CDR3 spans 13 amino acids. V lost 1 base, J lost 5 bases, and 9 bases lay in between. Germline V gene data show CDR1 as SGHRS and CDR2 as YFSETQ. CDR3 sequence reads: CASSLRQGYGYTF. As DNA, the CDR3 is TGCGCCAGCAGCTTGCGTCAGGGGTATGGCTACACCTTC.